At least ten counts were recorded for the clone carrying this T cell receptor (beta chain). Its antigen is as yet unknown. This record belongs to a study of identical twins. TCRdb passed the 5' RACE reads through MiXCR, listing each CDR3 protein once. The table includes more than 650,000 distinct CDR3 sequences, roughly 6.2% detected once. V lost 3 bases and J lost 4; bases outside the gene matches: 5. Per the germline V gene, CDR1 is SQVTM and CDR2 is ANQGSEA. This CDR3 has 14 amino acids. Overall study results and limits: Less excess twin sharing appeared in beta out-of-frame sequences.

Healthy Caucasians made up all donors. The specimen sequenced was naive T cells sorted from blood. The chain links TRBV29-1 to TRBJ2-1; 8 nucleotides align to TRBD2. This TCR was recovered from a man between 18 and 29 years old in good health. The CDR3 nucleotides read TGCAGCGTTGAGGAGGCGGGAGGATACAATGAGCAGTTCTTC. It specifies CSVEEAGGYNEQFF.